Following are 2 T cell receptor beta chains from one sample sequenced in a study of response to subunit inactivated influenza vaccine. TCRdb re-derived calls from the RT-PCR reads in MiXCR, one entry per CDR3 protein. Altogether 550,000 to 800,000 distinct CDR3 sequences are present, approximately 14% being singletons, with the ten largest covering 6% to 8%. The specimen was PBMCs from blood, collected 14 days before vaccination. Every receptor here comes from a man in his forties or fifties who received an inactivated influenza vaccine.

This clonotype has only a few counts. The chain is built from TRBV7-8 and TRBJ1-6; D gene ambiguous. The CDR3 runs to 16 residues. The germline CDR1 and CDR2 sequences are SGHVS and FQNEAQ. With 0 bases removed from V and 3 bases from J, the gap between germline ends came to 9 bases. CDR3 sequence: CASSLASGYYNSPLHF. CDR3 in DNA: TGTGCCAGCAGCTTAGCTTCGGGATACTATAATTCACCCCTCCACTTT.

V gene TRBV28 combines with J gene TRBJ1-1; 12 bases fit TRBD1. The CDR3 is 15 residues long. J lost 4 bases, V lost 7 bases, and 7 bases had no gene match. Germline V lookup: CDR1 MDHEN, CDR2 SYDVKM. Written as DNA, the CDR3 is TGTGCCAGCATGATACCGGGACAGGGGGCCACTGAAGCTTTCTTT. Protein: CASMIPGQGATEAFF. Full variable domain (rest looked up from reference TRBV28 and TRBJ1-1): DVKVTQSSRYLVKRTGEKVFLECVQDMDHENMFWYRQDPGLGLRLIYFSYDVKMKEKGDIPEGYSVSREKKERFSLILESASTNQTSMYLCASMIPGQGATEAFFGQGTRLTVV.